The T cell receptor beta chain under discussion was sequenced for a study of low-dose radiotherapy and immunotherapy resistance in tumors. The wider study: Members of Cohort 1 were treated with 0.5 Gy per fraction every 2 weeks. The prescribed total PTV dose was 6.5 Gy. Intravenously given cyclophosphamide 200 mg/m2 followed a two-week schedule that placed each dose one day before radiation and immunotherapy.

Priming of first-strand cDNA relied on TRAV- and TRBV-specific primers (covering alpha and beta chains). The PCR that amplified TCRs ran for about 18 cycles, relying on a constant-region primer and a V-primer adapter. mRNA, after isolation, was amplified by in vitro transcription. TCRdb redid the calling of the reads with MiXCR, one entry per CDR3 protein. The table has 85,000 to 100,000 distinct CDR3 sequences, more than 8% seen once. Time point noted: before trial treatment. This clonotype was observed at least ten times. This CDR3 has 17 residues. V was clipped by 5 bases and J by 0 bases; unmatched bases: 7. The germline CDR1 and CDR2 sequences are LNHDA and SQIVND (reference sequence).

The specimen was PBMCs, collected before treatment. This sequence was found in a male donor with prostate cancer. V is TRBV19 and J is TRBJ2-3, with TRBD2 identical over 11 bases. The CDR3 region is CASSDPGLAVSTDTQYF. The DNA for the CDR3 is TGTGCCAGTAGTGATCCGGGACTAGCGGTGAGCACAGATACGCAGTATTTT.